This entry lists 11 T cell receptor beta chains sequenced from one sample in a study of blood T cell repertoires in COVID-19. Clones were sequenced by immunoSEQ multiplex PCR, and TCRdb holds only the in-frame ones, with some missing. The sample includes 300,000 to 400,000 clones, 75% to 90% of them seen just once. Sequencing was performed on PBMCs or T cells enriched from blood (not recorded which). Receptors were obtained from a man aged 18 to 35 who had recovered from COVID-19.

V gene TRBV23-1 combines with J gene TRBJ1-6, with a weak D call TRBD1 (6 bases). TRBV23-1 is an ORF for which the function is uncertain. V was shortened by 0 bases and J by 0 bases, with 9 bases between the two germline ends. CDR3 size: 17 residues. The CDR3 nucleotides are TGCGCCAGCAGTCAATCGGACAGACGCTCCTATAATTCACCCCTCCACTTT. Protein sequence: CASSQSDRRSYNSPLHF.

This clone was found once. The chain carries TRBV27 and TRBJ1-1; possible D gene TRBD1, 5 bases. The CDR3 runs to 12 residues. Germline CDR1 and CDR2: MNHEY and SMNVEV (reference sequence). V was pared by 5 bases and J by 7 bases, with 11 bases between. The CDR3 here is CASSTGGLEAFF. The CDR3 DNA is TGTGCCAGCAGTACGGGGGGACTTGAAGCTTTCTTT.

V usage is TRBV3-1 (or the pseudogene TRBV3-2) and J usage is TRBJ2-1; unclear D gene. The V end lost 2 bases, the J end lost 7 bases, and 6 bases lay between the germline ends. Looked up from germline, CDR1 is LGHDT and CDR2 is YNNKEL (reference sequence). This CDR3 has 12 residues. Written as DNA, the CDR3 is TGTGCCAGCAGCCAACTCCCTAATGAGCAGTTCTTC. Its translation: CASSQLPNEQFF.

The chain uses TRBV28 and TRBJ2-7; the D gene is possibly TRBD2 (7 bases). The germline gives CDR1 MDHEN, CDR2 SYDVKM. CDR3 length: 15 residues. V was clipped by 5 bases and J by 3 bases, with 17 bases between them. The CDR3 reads CASSRGGVGVYEQYF. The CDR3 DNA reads TGTGCCAGCAGTAGGGGGGGAGTAGGGGTCTACGAGCAGTACTTC.

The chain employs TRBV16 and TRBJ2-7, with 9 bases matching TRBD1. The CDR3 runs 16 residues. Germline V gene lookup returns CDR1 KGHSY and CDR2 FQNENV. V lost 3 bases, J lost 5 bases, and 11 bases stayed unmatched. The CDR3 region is CASSQTPGQGIDEQYF. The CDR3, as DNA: TGTGCCAGCAGCCAGACCCCGGGACAGGGCATCGACGAGCAGTACTTC.

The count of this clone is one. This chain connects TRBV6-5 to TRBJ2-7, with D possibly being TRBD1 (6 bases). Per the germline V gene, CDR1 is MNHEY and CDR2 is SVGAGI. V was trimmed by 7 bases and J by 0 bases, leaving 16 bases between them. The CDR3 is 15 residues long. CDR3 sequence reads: CASTSTGFSSYEQYF. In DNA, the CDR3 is TGTGCCAGCACCTCTACAGGGTTCAGCTCCTACGAGCAGTACTTC.

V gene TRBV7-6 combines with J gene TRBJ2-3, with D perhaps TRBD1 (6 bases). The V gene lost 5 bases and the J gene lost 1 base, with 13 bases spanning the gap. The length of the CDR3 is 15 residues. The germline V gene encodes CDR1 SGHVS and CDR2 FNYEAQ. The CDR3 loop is CASSTQTGRTDTQYF. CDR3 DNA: TGTGCCAGCAGCACCCAGACAGGACGCACAGATACGCAGTATTTT.

The CDR3 DNA reads as TGCAGCGTTGGGGCTGGGAACACTGAAGCTTTCTTT. Its translation is CSVGAGNTEAFF. The V gene is TRBV29-1, the J gene TRBJ1-1; D is undetermined. CDR3 length equals 12 residues. Germline V gene sequence: CDR1 SQVTM, CDR2 ANQGSEA. V dropped 4 bases and J dropped 1 base, with 7 bases sitting between them.

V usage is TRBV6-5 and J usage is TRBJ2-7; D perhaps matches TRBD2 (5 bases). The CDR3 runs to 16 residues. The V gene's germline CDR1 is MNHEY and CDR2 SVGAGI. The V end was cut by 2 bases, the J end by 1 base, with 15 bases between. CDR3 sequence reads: CASSYNGMLISYEQYF. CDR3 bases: TGTGCCAGCAGTTACAACGGGATGCTTATTTCCTACGAGCAGTACTTC.

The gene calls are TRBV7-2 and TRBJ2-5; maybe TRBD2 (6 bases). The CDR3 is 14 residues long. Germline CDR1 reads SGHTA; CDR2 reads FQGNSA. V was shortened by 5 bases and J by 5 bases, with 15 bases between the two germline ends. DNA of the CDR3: TGTGCCAGCAGCCCAATCTTCGGGAGTGAGACCCAGTACTTC. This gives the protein CASSPIFGSETQYF.

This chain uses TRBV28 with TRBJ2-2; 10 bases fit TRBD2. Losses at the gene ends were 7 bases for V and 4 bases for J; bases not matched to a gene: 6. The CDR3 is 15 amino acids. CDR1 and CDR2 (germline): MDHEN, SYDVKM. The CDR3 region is CASTLAGEGTGELFF. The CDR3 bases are TGTGCCAGCACCCTAGCGGGAGAAGGCACCGGGGAGCTGTTTTTT.